The 3 T cell receptor beta chains listed next were all sequenced from one sample in a study of cytomegalovirus exposure and HLA in healthy donors. 60 Vbeta and 13 Jbeta primers were used in PCR. TCRdb keeps only in-frame clones here, not all; method: immunoSEQ multiplex PCR. The sample shows 110,000 to 150,000 clones, approximately 80% of them seen only once. Sequenced: PBMCs. These receptors were collected from a woman under 30 in good health and CMV-seropositive.

This clone was recorded only once. J is TRBJ1-4 and V is TRBV28; 8 positions match TRBD1. Trimming cost V 6 bases and J 7 bases; bases outside gene matches: 7. The CDR3 sequence is 14 residues long. Germline V gives CDR1 MDHEN, CDR2 SYDVKM. The CDR3 is CASSSTGGGEKLFF. CDR3 nucleotide sequence: TGTGCCAGCAGCTCAACAGGGGGGGGTGAAAAACTGTTTTTT.

This clone was seen a few times. This chain connects TRBV10-1 to TRBJ1-5, with D unresolved. CDR3 size: 12 residues. The ends were cut back, 2 bases at V and 5 bases at J, with 4 bases in the middle. Germline V gene sequence: CDR1 WNHNN, CDR2 SYGVQD (reference sequence). In DNA, the CDR3 is TGCGCCAGCAGTGAGGGAGATCAGCCCCAGCATTTT. Residues: CASSEGDQPQHF.

The chain has TRBV6-1 and TRBJ2-7; D uncertain. CDR3 size: 15 residues. CDR1 is MNHNS, CDR2 SASEGT, per germline. V lost 4 bases to trimming and J lost 0 bases, with 13 bases between them. The CDR3 region has the DNA TGTGCCAGCAGTGCAGGTACACAGAGCTCCTACGAGCAGTACTTC. Encoded protein: CASSAGTQSSYEQYF.